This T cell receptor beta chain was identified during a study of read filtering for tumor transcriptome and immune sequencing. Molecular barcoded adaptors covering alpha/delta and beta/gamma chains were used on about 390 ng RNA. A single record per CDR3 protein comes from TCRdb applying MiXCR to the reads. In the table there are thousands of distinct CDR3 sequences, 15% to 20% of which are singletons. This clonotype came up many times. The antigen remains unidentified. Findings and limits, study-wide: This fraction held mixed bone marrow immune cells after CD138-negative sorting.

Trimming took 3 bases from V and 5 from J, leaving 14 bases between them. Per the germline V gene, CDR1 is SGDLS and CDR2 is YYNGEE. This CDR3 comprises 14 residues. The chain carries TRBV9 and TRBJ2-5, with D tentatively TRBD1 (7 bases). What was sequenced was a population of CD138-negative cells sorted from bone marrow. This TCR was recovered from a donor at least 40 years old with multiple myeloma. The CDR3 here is CASSAAGGRETQYF. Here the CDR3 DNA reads TGTGCCAGCAGCGCCGCAGGGGGGCGGGAGACCCAGTACTTC. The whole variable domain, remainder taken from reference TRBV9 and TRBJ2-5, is DSGVTQTPKHLITATGQRVTLRCSPRSGDLSVYWYQQSLDQGLQFLIQYYNGEERAKGNILERFSAQQFPDLHSELNLSSLELGDSALYFCASSAAGGRETQYFGPGTRLLVL.